These T cell receptor beta chains were read from a single sample in a study of T cells in localized non-small cell lung cancer. Sequencing used immunoSEQ multiplex PCR; TCRdb keeps in-frame clones, though not all of them. The profile covers about 1,100 clones, with around 20% appearing a single time and approximately 12% taken by the ten largest. Sequenced here: normal lung tissue next to the tumor, sampled before any cancer treatment. These receptors were collected from a male donor at least 60 years old with stage III lung adenocarcinoma. CDR3s include the opening cysteine and the closing phenylalanine or tryptophan. D genes are given only for firm matches. A row's size may be missing; if present it is once, few, many or a size class.

TRBJ2-2 few NA 15 TRBV25-1 CASSAGLLNTGELFF TGTGCCAGCAGTGCGGGACTTCTGAACACCGGGGAGCTGTTTTTT
TRBJ1-5 few TRBD1 14 TRBV6-8 CASSSQGFDQPQHF TGTGCCAGCAGTTCACAGGGGTTCGATCAGCCCCAGCATTTT
TRBJ1-1 NA TRBD1 13 TRBV6-8 CASGRTGNTEAFF TGTGCCAGCGGACGGACAGGGAACACTGAAGCTTTCTTT
TRBJ1-5 NA NA 14 TRBV11-3 CASSLVYRDQPQHF TGTGCCAGCAGCTTAGTGTATCGGGATCAGCCCCAGCATTTT
TRBJ1-5 large TRBD1 17 TRBV11-3 CASSWGHDRGGNQPQHF TGTGCCAGCAGCTGGGGCCACGACAGGGGGGGCAATCAGCCCCAGCATTTT
TRBJ2-2 NA NA 15 TRBV5-1 CASNFGAANTGELFF TGCGCCAGCAACTTCGGGGCCGCGAACACCGGGGAGCTGTTTTTT
TRBJ2-7 few TRBD2 11 TRBV19 CASRSGNEQYF TGTGCCAGTAGGAGCGGGAACGAGCAGTACTTC
TRBJ1-3 few NA 14 TRBV18 CASSPPTEVPTGYF TGTGCCAGCTCACCACCGACAGAGGTACCCACTGGGTATTTT
TRBJ1-1 NA NA 15 TRBV12-5 CASVVDSPRNTEAFF TGTGCTAGCGTCGTTGATTCCCCCAGAAACACTGAAGCTTTCTTT
TRBJ1-2 few NA 14 TRBV11-3 CASSFGVGNYGYTF TGTGCCAGCAGCTTCGGAGTGGGAAACTATGGCTACACCTTC
TRBJ1-2 NA NA 15 TRBV19 CASSIGTGRHYGYTF TGTGCCAGTAGTATAGGCACAGGGCGCCACTATGGCTACACCTTC
TRBJ1-1 NA NA 15 TRBV5-1 CASGPQGREGTEAFF TGCGCCAGCGGACCTCAGGGTCGCGAGGGCACTGAAGCTTTCTTT
TRBJ2-7 NA NA 16 TRBV19 CASSIVYGRSSYEQYF TGTGCCAGTAGTATAGTGTACGGCAGGAGCTCCTACGAGCAGTACTTC
TRBJ1-1 NA NA 13 TRBV6-8 CASSPRGDTEAFF TGTGCCAGCAGTCCCCGGGGGGACACTGAAGCTTTCTTT
TRBJ1-2 NA TRBD1 19 TRBV10-3 CAISESIFPDNTGGKGYTF TGTGCCATCAGTGAGTCCATTTTTCCTGATAACACAGGGGGAAAGGGCTACACCTTC
TRBJ2-1 NA TRBD2 14 TRBV18 CASSPGLANNEQFF TGTGCCAGCTCACCAGGACTAGCGAACAATGAGCAGTTCTTC
TRBJ1-3 NA NA 16 TRBV19 CASRITDGYSGNTIYF TGTGCCAGTAGGATTACCGACGGTTACTCTGGAAACACCATATATTTT
TRBJ1-4 once NA 15 TRBV19 CASSPTGGPNEKLFF TGTGCCAGTAGTCCGACCGGGGGCCCTAATGAAAAACTGTTTTTT
TRBJ2-1 NA TRBD2 15 TRBV11-3 CASSSLAGAYNEQFF TGTGCCAGCAGCTCATTAGCGGGGGCGTACAATGAGCAGTTCTTC
TRBJ1-6 NA NA 13 TRBV6-8 CASSDGEGRPLHF TGTGCCAGCAGTGACGGAGAAGGCCGGCCCCTCCACTTT
TRBJ2-2 NA TRBD1 17 TRBV5-1 CASRTQGQGSNTGELFF TGCGCCAGCAGAACCCAGGGACAGGGCTCGAACACCGGGGAGCTGTTTTTT
TRBJ1-1 NA NA 13 TRBV23-1 CASSPQRNTEAFF TGCGCCAGCAGCCCTCAAAGGAACACTGAAGCTTTCTTT
TRBJ1-6 few NA 14 TRBV1 CASSQEPGPSPLHF TGCGCCAGCAGCCAAGAGCCGGGACCTTCACCCCTCCACTTT
TRBJ1-3 large NA 15 TRBV11-3 CASSLSWDAGNTIYF TGTGCCAGCAGCTTATCCTGGGACGCAGGAAACACCATATATTTT
TRBJ1-1 large TRBD1 17 TRBV6-8 CASSYPRTGEGNTEAFF TGTGCCAGCAGTTACCCGCGGACAGGGGAGGGGAACACTGAAGCTTTCTTT
TRBJ1-2 NA NA 14 TRBV6-1 CASSEARGPGGYTF TGTGCCAGCAGTGAAGCTAGGGGCCCGGGGGGCTACACCTTC
TRBJ2-1 few NA 12 TRBV25-1 CASRHKEGFTFF TGTGCCAGTAGACACAAGGAGGGGTTTACGTTCTTC
TRBJ2-7 few NA 14 TRBV11-3 CASSSSPQGGEQYF TGTGCCAGCAGCTCCTCCCCCCAGGGTGGCGAGCAGTACTTC
TRBJ2-7 few TRBD2 16 TRBV16 CASSSRREGRWYEQYF TGTGCCAGCAGTTCCAGACGGGAGGGGAGGTGGTACGAGCAGTACTTC
TRBJ2-2 NA TRBD1 15 TRBV6-8 CASRPQGYYRGRLFF TGTGCCAGCAGGCCTCAAGGATATTACAGGGGGCGGCTGTTTTTT
TRBJ2-5 NA TRBD1 14 TRBV2 CASSGPAGGRTQYF TGTGCCAGCAGTGGCCCCGCAGGGGGACGGACCCAGTACTTC
TRBJ1-4 NA NA 15 TRBV5-1 CASSSLTGLDEKLFF TGCGCCAGCAGCTCATTAACCGGGTTAGATGAAAAACTGTTTTTT
TRBJ1-2 NA TRBD1 16 TRBV5-1 CASSENGQGLGYGYTF TGCGCCAGCAGCGAAAATGGACAGGGGCTGGGCTATGGCTACACCTTC
TRBJ1-5 few NA 14 TRBV11-3 CASSKESSNQPQHF TGTGCCAGCAGTAAAGAGTCTAGCAATCAGCCCCAGCATTTT
TRBJ1-4 large TRBD1 17 TRBV11-3 CASSLSPGGATNEKLFF TGTGCCAGCAGCTTAAGTCCAGGGGGTGCAACTAATGAAAAACTGTTTTTT
TRBJ1-1 NA NA 13 TRBV30 CAWSPKGNTEAFF TGTGCCTGGAGCCCCAAGGGGAACACTGAAGCTTTCTTT
TRBJ1-3 NA TRBD1 17 TRBV9 CASSSRDRVNSGNTIYF TGTGCCAGCAGCTCCCGGGACAGGGTGAATTCTGGAAACACCATATATTTT